This T cell receptor (beta chain) was identified in a study of cytomegalovirus exposure and HLA in healthy donors. Overall study context: Early released data had about 85 million unique TCRs, all coming from HLA-typed donors. General study points: TCR beta chain V- and J-gene trimming was linked, in a later analysis, to a missense variant in DCLRE1C.

PCR was performed using 60 Vbeta and 13 Jbeta primers. This table comes from immunoSEQ multiplex PCR, and its TCRdb copy is limited to in-frame clones, with some not included. The table has 60,000 to 90,000 clones, roughly two thirds seen once. The sample holds a few counts of this clone. Its matching antigen is unknown. Germline V gene sequence: CDR1 SGHRS, CDR2 YFSETQ. V was pared by 0 bases and J by 2 bases, with 18 bases between. The CDR3 has 17 amino acids. Material for sequencing was PBMCs. The receptor was derived from a man in his forties or fifties in good health and CMV-seropositive. The J gene is TRBJ2-7, the V gene TRBV5-1; D ambiguous. The CDR3: CASSLAWRKTATYEQYF. For the CDR3, the DNA is TGCGCCAGCAGCTTGGCATGGAGAAAGACGGCAACCTACGAGCAGTACTTC.